Listed below are T cell receptor beta chains from one sample, sequenced in a study of blood T cells in healthy people across ages. TCRdb re-analysed the 5' RACE reads in MiXCR, keeping a single row per CDR3 protein. The sample carries about 1.5 million distinct CDR3 sequences, about 45% recorded once. What was sequenced was blood. These receptors were obtained from a woman in her late teens or twenties in good health. The CDR3 runs from the conserved cysteine through the conserved F or W. D genes are given only for firm matches. Not every row has a clone size; where given, it reads once, few, many or a size class.

V	J	size	D	DNA	CDR3
TRBV10-3	TRBJ2-1	-	TRBD2	TGTGCCACAGCGGGGGGGCTCATCGATGAGCAGTTCTTC	CATAGGLIDEQFF
TRBV5-6	TRBJ2-3	-	-	TGTGCCAGCAGCTTGGTCGGCCCCCTTAGGTCAGATACGCAGTATTTT	CASSLVGPLRSDTQYF
TRBV12-3/TRBV12-4	TRBJ1-1	-	-	TGTGCCCGCAGGCCTCACAGTAACCCTAGTGAAGCTTTCTTT	CARRPHSNPSEAFF
TRBV9	TRBJ2-1	-	-	TGTGCCAGCAGCGCCAAATGGGGAAAATCCTCCTACAATGAGCAGTTCTTC	CASSAKWGKSSYNEQFF
TRBV4-1	TRBJ1-6	-	-	TGCGCCAGCAGCCTGTCAGCCTCGTTGGGAATATCACCCCTCCACTTT	CASSLSASLGISPLHF
TRBV12-3/TRBV12-4	TRBJ2-5	-	TRBD1	TGTGCCAGCAGTTTAGCCATAACAGCCGACGGGACAGCTCAAGAGACCCAGTACTTC	CASSLAITADGTAQETQYF
TRBV7-2	TRBJ1-1	-	-	TGTGCCAGCAGCTCAAGACGGGACTCGAACACTGAAGCTTTCTTT	CASSSRRDSNTEAFF
TRBV3-1	TRBJ2-4	many	-	TGTGCCAGCAGCCAATACGGGACCACGGGGTCGGATACCGTAGCCAAAAACATTCAGTACTTC	CASSQYGTTGSDTVAKNIQYF
TRBV7-6	TRBJ1-6	-	-	TGTGCCAGCAGCTTAGCAGGGGATCCCTTTAATTCACCCCTCCACTTT	CASSLAGDPFNSPLHF
TRBV29-1	TRBJ2-2	few	TRBD1	TGCAGCGGGAGACAGGGGGCTTCGAACACCGGGGAGCTGTTTTTT	CSGRQGASNTGELFF
TRBV5-1	TRBJ2-1	-	-	TGCGCCAGCAGCTTTAGTAACAGGACGGCGCACAATGAGCAGTTCTTC	CASSFSNRTAHNEQFF
TRBV12-3/TRBV12-4	TRBJ2-1	-	TRBD1	TGTGCCAGCAGTTGCGGGACAGGGCGGTACAATGAGCAGTTCTTC	CASSCGTGRYNEQFF
TRBV9	TRBJ1-3	-	-	TGTGCCAGCAGCGGCAACAGGGCTGGAAACACCATATATTTT	CASSGNRAGNTIYF
TRBV12-3/TRBV12-4	TRBJ2-7	-	TRBD2	TGTGCCAGCAGCCGCCTGAGGGTAGCGGGGACTTACAATGAGCAGTACTTC	CASSRLRVAGTYNEQYF